This T cell receptor (beta chain) was sequenced during a study of shared clonotypes between healthy human individuals (TCRdb year 2020). With respect to the entire study: Three men and a couple of women, aged 18 to 49 years, made up the cohort. To estimate repertoire size and how much clonotype sharing occurs between individuals, the study deeply sequenced the blood TCR repertoires of a handful of healthy adults. Each donor's leukapheresis produced roughly between roughly 0.85 and 9 billion PBMCs. Per donor, three plates each were used for CD4 naive and CD4 memory, two for CD8 naive, and one for CD8 memory. To increase sequencing depth and limit assay-specific biases, TCR repertoire library preparation and sequencing were carried out by different laboratories using diverse techniques.

Using the deep immunoSEQ assay, multiplex PCR amplified TCR CDR3 regions from genomic DNA. For each cell subset, the extracted genomic DNA was distributed evenly across all wells of several immunoSEQ 96-well plates, and each plate served as one replicate. For sorted subsets, 150 to 250 ng genomic DNA, equal to about 30,000 T cell genomes, was loaded into each replicate PCR. The purified libraries were quantified using a Qubit 3.0 fluorometer, sized with a Bioanalyzer 2100, and then quantified again using the KAPA Library Quantification kit. Every immunoSEQ 96-well plate was sequenced on a separate single-read 150-cycle Illumina NextSeq 550 flow cell. Turning to the authors' computational methods: Because the immunoSEQ output held only junctional sequences and lacked quality scores, the filtering could not match the filtering applied to full-length reads. Sequences were annotated with PyIR, a Python wrapper for IgBLAST v1.9, using IMGT germline references to assign V/J genes and CDR3. Any read was removed if the V/J assignment was weak (E-value above 1e-6), the CDR3 was missing, or the read contained stop codons, out-of-frame junctions, or ambiguous translated residues. A V3J clonotype was defined by an identical inferred V gene, J gene, and CDR3 amino acid sequence. Percentage overlap between repertoires was calculated by dividing the number of shared unique clonotypes by the size of the smaller repertoire. Repertoire richness was assessed with RTK rarefaction, the Chao1 estimator, and Recon v2.1 estimates of unobserved clonotypes. For all TCRbeta clonotypes obtained by the gDNA method from a handful of donors, generation probabilities were computed with OLGA. Not all clones reach the TCRdb copy of this immuneACCESS table, which keeps in-frame sequences only. Checked studies attribute under half of the gap to unresolved V genes and leave the rest unexplained. Clone size and V and J calls were adopted from that table, with D and trimming inferred from the DNA. The sample profile shows about 580,000 clones; roughly 98% of them were found once. 0.25% to 0.35% of the sample goes to the ten largest clones.

CD8 naive samples consisted of CD45RO-negative cells that were positively selected for CCR7, yielding a CD45RA+CCR7+ population without TemRA cells. Healthy HIV-negative adults with no recently reported acute infections or vaccinations were included as donors. Only Caucasian adults living in Nashville, Tennessee, USA were represented among the donors. Blood was collected by leukapheresis, and PBMCs were isolated by Ficoll-Histopaque density gradient centrifugation and then cryopreserved in liquid nitrogen vapor phase. Purity and quantity of every magnetically sorted T cell population were checked by analytical flow cytometry. Genomic DNA was isolated from every sorted fraction and measured by UV absorbance on a Nanodrop 2000c. In this sample, this clone turned up once. No cognate antigen has been identified for it. Base qualities were left out, and no much larger clone turns up one base away. According to the germline V gene, CDR1 reads MDHEN and CDR2 reads SYDVKM. The CDR3 contains 19 residues, cysteine and phenylalanine counted. The only DNA kept is the CDR3, 57 bases in frame from the first base. For this chain, trimming is 1 base at the V end and 5 bases at the J end, and the number of junction bases without a gene match is 8.

Beyond this particular receptor, the publication reports: Because the study included a small number of donors, the genetic and exposure-history diversity represented was limited. Sharing across a few donors was observed for roughly 5.4% of naive CD4, 3% to 3.5% of naive CD8, roughly 2.3% of memory CD4, and 0.4% of memory CD8 clonotypes. Even with the large sequencing depth, rarefaction of the sorted-subset datasets indicated that sequencing was incomplete. Based on pairwise subsampling, the degree of clonotype sharing among donors was expected to be affected by sequencing depth. Naive subsets generally had larger estimated clonotype richness than memory subsets did. Sampling was restricted to blood, and TCR repertoires in tissue are likely to differ from TCR repertoires in blood. Compared with non-shared clonotypes, the clonotypes found in all four sorted-subset donors had higher generation probabilities.

The sample taken for sequencing was naive CD8+ T cells sorted from blood. Explained via the paper, the cell subset or site label denotes: CD45RA+CCR7+. The V and J genes are TRBV28 and TRBJ2-2, and TRBD2 aligns with 15 junction nucleotides. The TCR comes from a man between 25 and 39 years old in good health. The nucleotide sequence reads as follows: TGTGCCAGCAGTTTATTTGGGACTAGCGGGAGGAAGGGAACCGGGGAGCTGTTTTTT. Its translation reads: CASSLFGTSGRKGTGELFF.